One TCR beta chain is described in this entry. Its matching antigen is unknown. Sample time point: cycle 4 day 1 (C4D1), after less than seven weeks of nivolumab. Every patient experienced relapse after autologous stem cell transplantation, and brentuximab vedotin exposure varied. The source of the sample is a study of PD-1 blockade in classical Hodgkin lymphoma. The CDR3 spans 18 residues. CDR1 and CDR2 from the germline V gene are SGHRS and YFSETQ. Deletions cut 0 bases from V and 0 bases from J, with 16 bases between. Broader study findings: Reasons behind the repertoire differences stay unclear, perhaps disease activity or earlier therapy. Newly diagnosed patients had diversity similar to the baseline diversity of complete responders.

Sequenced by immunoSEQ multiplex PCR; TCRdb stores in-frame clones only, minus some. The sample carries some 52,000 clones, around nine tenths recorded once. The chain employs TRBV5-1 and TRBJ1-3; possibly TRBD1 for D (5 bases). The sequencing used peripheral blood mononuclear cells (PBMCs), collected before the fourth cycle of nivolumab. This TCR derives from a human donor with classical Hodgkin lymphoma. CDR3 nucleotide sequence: TGCGCCAGCAGCTTGGGGGGCTTGCTTGATAACTCTGGAAACACCATATATTTT. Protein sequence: CASSLGGLLDNSGNTIYF.